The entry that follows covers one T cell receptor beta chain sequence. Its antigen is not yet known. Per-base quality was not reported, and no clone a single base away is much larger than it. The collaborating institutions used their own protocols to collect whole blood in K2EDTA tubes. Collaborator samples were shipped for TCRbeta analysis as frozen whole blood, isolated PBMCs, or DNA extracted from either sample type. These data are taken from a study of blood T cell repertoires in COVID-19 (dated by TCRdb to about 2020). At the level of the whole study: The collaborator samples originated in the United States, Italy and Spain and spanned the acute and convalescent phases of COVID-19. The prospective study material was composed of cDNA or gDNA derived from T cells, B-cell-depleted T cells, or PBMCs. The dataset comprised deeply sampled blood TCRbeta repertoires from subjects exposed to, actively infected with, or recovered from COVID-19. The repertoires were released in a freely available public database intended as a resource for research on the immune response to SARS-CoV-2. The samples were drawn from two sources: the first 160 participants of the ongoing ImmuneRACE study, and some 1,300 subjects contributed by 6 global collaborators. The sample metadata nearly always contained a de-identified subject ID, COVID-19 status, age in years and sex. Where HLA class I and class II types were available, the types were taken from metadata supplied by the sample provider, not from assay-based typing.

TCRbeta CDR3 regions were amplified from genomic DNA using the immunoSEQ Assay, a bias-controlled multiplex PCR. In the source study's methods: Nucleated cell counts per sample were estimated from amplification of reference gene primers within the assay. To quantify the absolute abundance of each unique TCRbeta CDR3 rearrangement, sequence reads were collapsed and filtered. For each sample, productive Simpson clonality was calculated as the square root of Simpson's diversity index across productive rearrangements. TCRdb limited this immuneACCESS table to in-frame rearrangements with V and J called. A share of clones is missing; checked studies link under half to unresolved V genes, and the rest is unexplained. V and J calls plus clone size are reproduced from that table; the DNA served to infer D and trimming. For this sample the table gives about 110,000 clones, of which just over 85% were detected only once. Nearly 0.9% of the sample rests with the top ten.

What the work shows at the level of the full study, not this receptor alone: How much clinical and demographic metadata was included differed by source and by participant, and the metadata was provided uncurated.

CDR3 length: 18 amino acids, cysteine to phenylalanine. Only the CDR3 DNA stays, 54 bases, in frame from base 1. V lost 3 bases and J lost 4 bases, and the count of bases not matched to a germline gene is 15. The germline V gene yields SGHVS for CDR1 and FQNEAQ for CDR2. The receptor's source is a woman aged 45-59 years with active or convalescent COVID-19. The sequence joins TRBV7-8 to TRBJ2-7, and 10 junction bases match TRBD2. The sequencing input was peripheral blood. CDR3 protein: CASSFRRAGGLSGYEQYF. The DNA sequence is TGTGCCAGCAGCTTCCGAAGAGCGGGAGGGCTGAGTGGGTACGAGCAGTACTTC. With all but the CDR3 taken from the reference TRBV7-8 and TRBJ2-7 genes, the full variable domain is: GAGVSQSPRYKVAKRGQDVALRCDPISGHVSLFWYQQALGQGPEFLTYFQNEAQLDKSGLPSDRFFAERPEGSVSTLKIQRTQQEDSAVYLCASSFRRAGGLSGYEQYFGPGTRLTVT.